This T cell receptor (beta chain) was captured in a study of lymphopenia after photon versus proton radiotherapy (dated by TCRdb to between 2018 and 2020). With regard to the full study: The immunological effects of photon versus proton radiation therapy were compared in patients with gastrointestinal tumors who developed high-grade lymphopenia. The study was designed to characterize how the impact on the immune system differs between the two radiation modalities. The cohort comprised approximately 21 patients with gastrointestinal tumors who received either photon or proton therapy and then developed lymphopenia.

To note about this clone: Its antigen remains undetermined. No much larger clone is present one base from it, and per-base qualities are unavailable.

Summary of the overall study and its limitations: Across the cohort, among patients who died, a greater drop in TCR diversity after the nadir was inversely correlated with overall survival time. The survival association was assessed only in patients who died, and better survival with proton therapy was presented by the authors as a possibility rather than a demonstrated result. During treatment, patients who received photon therapy lost naive T cells and TCR diversity and gained effector/memory populations, whereas patients who received proton therapy remained relatively stable. Once the lymphocyte count had reached its nadir, the repertoires of photon-treated patients showed oligoclonal expansion, particularly of CD8+ Temra cells, and this expansion drove the decline in diversity.

The library was obtained by the immunoSEQ multiplex PCR assay. T cell repertoires were profiled by deep sequencing of rearranged TCR beta loci, alongside multiparametric flow cytometry. Held by TCRdb, this immuneACCESS table contains in-frame sequences only and omits some clones. Under half of the omission traces to an unresolved V gene where checked; the cause of the rest is unknown. The sample has about 12,000 clones on record, roughly nine tenths of them singletons. Of the sample, around 3.4% is held by the ten largest clones. The CDR3 numbers 16 residues from cysteine through phenylalanine. Only the CDR3 part of the read is kept: 48 bases, read in frame from the first base. Clipping removes 4 bases from V and 4 bases from J, with 6 as the unmatched junction base count. The germline V gene (reference sequence) specifies SGHNT as CDR1 and YYREEE as CDR2.

The TCR sequence derives from a man in his 60s with pancreatic cancer. Sequencing was performed on peripheral blood, taken from a patient treated with photon-based radiotherapy. This chain is built from TRBV5-4 and TRBJ2-3; 13 bases in between match TRBD2. The CDR3 protein: CASSPGTSGASDTQYF. The DNA reads as follows: TGTGCCAGCAGCCCGGGGACTAGCGGGGCCTCAGATACGCAGTATTTT.